The 8 T cell receptor beta chains given below trace back to one sample, sequenced in a study of metastatic and nonmetastatic thyroid tumors. TCRdb ran MiXCR on the PCR reads. In the table there are tens of thousands of clones, approximately 22% of which are singletons. No treatment had been given to any patient before thyroid surgery. Sequencing input: blood. The receptor set was obtained from a female donor with papillary thyroid cancer or a benign thyroid nodule (not recorded which). Some clones in this sample may be carry-over from other donors' samples.

This clone was detected many times. V and J are TRBV18 and TRBJ2-2; the match to TRBD1 covers 9 bases. The germline gives CDR1 KGHSH, CDR2 LQKENI. The CDR3 contains 16 residues. J gave up 3 bases and V 0 bases, and 2 bases lay outside the gene matches. This CDR3 is CASSPPGQGDTGELFF. The CDR3 nucleotides are TGTGCCAGCTCACCACCGGGACAGGGAGACACCGGGGAGCTGTTTTTT. Full variable domain (remainder filled in from reference TRBV18 and TRBJ2-2): NAGVMQNPRHLVRRRGQEARLRCSPMKGHSHVYWYRQLPEEGLKFMVYLQKENIIDESGMPKERFSAEFPKEGPSILRIQQVVRGDSAAYFCASSPPGQGDTGELFFGEGSRLTVL.

On this clone: This may arise from a read error, as a much more abundant clone is one base away. Other DNA sequences of this sample code for an identical CDR3. CDR3 region: CASRTGTGELFF. Here the CDR3 DNA reads TGCGCCAGCCGAACAGGGACCGGGGAGCTGTTTTTT. V gene TRBV19 combines with J gene TRBJ2-2; possible D gene TRBD1, 6 bases. CDR1 LNHDA and CDR2 SQIVND come from the germline V gene (reference sequence). CDR3 length equals 12 residues.

This chain uses TRBV19 with TRBJ1-1; 7 bases are a match to TRBD1. The CDR3 totals 13 residues. V gave up 5 bases and J gave up 5 bases; unmatched junction bases: 5. Germline CDR1 is LNHDA and CDR2 is SQIVND (reference sequence). In DNA form, the CDR3 reads TGTGCCAGTAGTTGCGGGACAGCTACTGAAGCTTTCTTT. It is translated as CASSCGTATEAFF.

This clone was observed at least ten times. This chain joins TRBV12-5 and TRBJ2-7; D possibly corresponds to TRBD1 (6 bases). Germline V gives CDR1 LGHNT, CDR2 FRNRAP. The CDR3 has 12 amino acids. The ends were cut back, 8 bases at V and 6 bases at J, with 14 bases in the middle. Written as DNA, the CDR3 is TGTGCTAGTCCACAGACAGGAGCCGAGCAGTACTTC. Amino acid sequence: CASPQTGAEQYF.

This clone appeared a few times. A much larger clonotype is one base distant, so this may be a read error. The same CDR3 can be traced to other DNA sequences in this sample. The V call is TRBV10-3, the J call TRBJ2-2; D gene ambiguous. The CDR3 covers 15 residues. Germline CDR1 reads ENHRY; CDR2 reads SYGVKD. Trimming pared 3 bases from V and 5 bases from J, leaving 13 bases between. The CDR3 region has the DNA TGTGCCATCAGTGATGCTAGAAATAGGACCGGGGAGCTGTTTTTT. Translating gives CAISDARNRTGELFF.

The chain carries TRBV19 and TRBJ2-7, with 7 bases identical to TRBD2. The CDR3 loop spans 17 amino acids. The trim removed 2 bases at V and 0 bases at J, leaving 10 bases unmatched. The V gene's germline CDR1 is LNHDA and CDR2 SQIVND (reference sequence). CDR3 region: CASSIRSSGVSSYEQYF. For the CDR3, the DNA is TGTGCCAGTAGTATAAGGTCAAGCGGGGTAAGCTCCTACGAGCAGTACTTC.

This clone appeared many times. The rearrangement uses TRBV5-1 and TRBJ2-1; D unclear. V was clipped by 1 base and J by 3 bases, with 8 bases between them. The CDR3 loop spans 14 amino acids. From germline, CDR1 is SGHRS and CDR2 YFSETQ. In DNA, the CDR3 is TGCGCCAGCAGCTTGTCACAGTTCTACAATGAGCAGTTCTTC. It encodes CASSLSQFYNEQFF.

This clone was observed many times. The same CDR3 arises from other DNA sequences in this sample as well. V and J are TRBV29-1 and TRBJ1-2; D gene unclear. V lost 3 bases, J lost 4 bases, and 12 bases lay in between. The CDR3 totals 13 residues. CDR1 is SQVTM and CDR2 is ANQGSEA in the germline V gene. The CDR3 DNA follows: TGCAGCGTTGATCAGGATTACGGCTATGGCTACACCTTC. Amino acid sequence: CSVDQDYGYGYTF.